The 2 T cell receptor beta chains below all came from one sample that was sequenced in a study of CD8 T cells in Susac syndrome. The RNA input was about 0.5 to 1 ug, and it was reverse transcribed with random hexamers. One entry per CDR3 protein results from TCRdb running MiXCR on the immunoSEQ multiplex PCR reads. In the table there are 150,000 to 200,000 distinct CDR3 sequences, more than 90% of which are singletons. Sequenced material: CD4+ T cells from PBMCs. The receptors were sampled from a human donor in good health.

The chain has TRBV3-1 and TRBJ2-1; 7 positions match TRBD2. The J segment lost 3 bases and the V segment lost 8 bases, leaving 7 bases of the junction unmatched. Germline loops: CDR1 LGHDT, CDR2 YNNKEL (reference sequence). The CDR3 loop spans 14 amino acids. This CDR3 is CASSELADYNEQFF. The CDR3 coding sequence is TGTGCCAGCTCGGAGCTAGCGGACTACAATGAGCAGTTCTTC.

The gene calls are TRBV6-6 and TRBJ1-5, with D possibly TRBD1 on 5 matching bases. Germline V CDR1 and CDR2: MNHNY, SVGAGI (reference sequence). This CDR3 is 15 amino acids long. Between the trimmed V and J ends, which lost 2 bases and 2 bases, there was a span of 10 bases. The CDR3 region has the DNA TGTGCCAGCAGTTACGAGGGGTCTGGCAATCAGCCCCAGCATTTT. This sequence encodes CASSYEGSGNQPQHF.